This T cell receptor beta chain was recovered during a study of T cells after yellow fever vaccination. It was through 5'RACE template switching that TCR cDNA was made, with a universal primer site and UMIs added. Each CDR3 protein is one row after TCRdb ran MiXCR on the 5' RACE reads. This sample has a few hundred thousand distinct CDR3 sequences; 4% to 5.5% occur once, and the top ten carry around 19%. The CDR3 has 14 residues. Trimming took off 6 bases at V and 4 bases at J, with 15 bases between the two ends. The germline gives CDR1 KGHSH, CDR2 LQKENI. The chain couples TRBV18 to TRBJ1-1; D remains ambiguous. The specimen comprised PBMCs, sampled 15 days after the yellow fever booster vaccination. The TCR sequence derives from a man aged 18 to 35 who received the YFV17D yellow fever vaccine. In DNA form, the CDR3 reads TGTGCCAGCTCCCCAGAGATGATGAGCACTGAAGCTTTCTTT. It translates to CASSPEMMSTEAFF.